This is a list of T cell receptor beta chains from one sample in a study of cytomegalovirus exposure and HLA in healthy donors. The method was immunoSEQ multiplex PCR; TCRdb's version includes in-frame clones alone and lacks a portion of them. The table shows under 150,000 clones, with more than 85% occurring only once. The specimen sequenced was PBMCs. The receptors originated from a man aged 18 to 35 in good health and CMV-seropositive. Both conserved end residues are part of each CDR3. The order of the fields is CDR3 protein, CDR3 DNA, clone size, CDR3 length, D gene, V gene, J gene. D genes are given only for firm matches. Clone size, where shown, is once, few, many, or a class for clones that have expanded.

CDR3: CAWRWGDGANVLTF
DNA: TGTGCCTGGAGGTGGGGGGATGGGGCCAACGTCCTGACTTTC
size: -
length: 14
D: -
V: TRBV30
J: TRBJ2-6

CDR3: CASSPTTSAGAYEQYF
DNA: TGTGCCAGCTCACCGACGACTAGCGCTGGGGCCTACGAGCAGTACTTC
size: -
length: 16
D: TRBD2
V: TRBV18
J: TRBJ2-7

CDR3: CAWSPRASGRLTDTQYF
DNA: TGTGCCTGGAGCCCACGGGCTAGCGGGAGACTCACAGATACGCAGTATTTT
size: -
length: 17
D: TRBD2
V: TRBV30
J: TRBJ2-3

CDR3: CASSPQRPGKTNYGYTF
DNA: TGTGCCAGCTCACCACAGAGACCAGGGAAAACTAACTATGGCTACACCTTC
size: -
length: 17
D: -
V: TRBV18
J: TRBJ1-2

CDR3: CAPGRGGGQRITGELFF
DNA: TGTGCCCCTGGGAGGGGCGGGGGGCAGCGGATCACCGGGGAGCTGTTTTTT
size: -
length: 17
D: TRBD2
V: TRBV5-4
J: TRBJ2-2

CDR3: CASSATAWGLAGVEQYF
DNA: TGTGCCAGCAGTGCCACGGCATGGGGACTAGCTGGGGTCGAGCAGTACTTC
size: few
length: 17
D: TRBD2
V: TRBV6-1
J: TRBJ2-7

CDR3: CASRLYTEAFF
DNA: TGTGCCAGCAGACTATACACTGAAGCTTTCTTT
size: -
length: 11
D: -
V: TRBV7-9
J: TRBJ1-1

CDR3: CAWSVTVYYGYTF
DNA: TGTGCCTGGAGTGTGACAGTTTACTATGGCTACACCTTC
size: -
length: 13
D: -
V: TRBV30
J: TRBJ1-2

CDR3: CASSSRDRAHEQYF
DNA: TGTGCCAGCAGCTCCCGGGACAGGGCCCACGAGCAGTACTTC
size: -
length: 14
D: TRBD1
V: TRBV5-4
J: TRBJ2-7

CDR3: CASSQEVSFHEQYF
DNA: TGTGCCAGCAGCCAAGAGGTTAGCTTCCACGAGCAGTACTTC
size: once
length: 14
D: -
V: TRBV4-2
J: TRBJ2-7

CDR3: CASRTNLGQGSNQPQHF
DNA: TGTGCCAGCCGCACGAATTTGGGACAGGGGAGCAATCAGCCCCAGCATTTT
size: -
length: 17
D: TRBD1
V: TRBV2
J: TRBJ1-5

CDR3: CASIRDSGNTIYF
DNA: TGTGCCAGCATCAGGGACAGTGGAAACACCATATATTTT
size: -
length: 13
D: TRBD1
V: TRBV2
J: TRBJ1-3

CDR3: CASSVLGTGNTEAFF
DNA: TGTGCCAGCAGCGTCCTCGGGACAGGGAACACTGAAGCTTTCTTT
size: -
length: 15
D: TRBD1
V: TRBV9
J: TRBJ1-1

CDR3: CASSLTGPDNEQFF
DNA: TGTGCCAGCAGCCTGACAGGCCCTGACAATGAGCAGTTCTTC
size: -
length: 14
D: -
V: TRBV11-3
J: TRBJ2-1

CDR3: CASSTSSGNTIYF
DNA: TGTGCCAGCAGCACAAGCTCTGGAAACACCATATATTTT
size: -
length: 13
D: -
V: TRBV7-9
J: TRBJ1-3

CDR3: CASSQAGTVPGQGEKLFF
DNA: TGTGCCAGCAGCCAAGCGGGGACAGTCCCAGGTCAGGGTGAAAAACTGTTTTTT
size: -
length: 18
D: TRBD1
V: TRBV4-2
J: TRBJ1-4

CDR3: CASSLGSGYQETQYF
DNA: TGCGCCAGCAGCTTGGGGTCGGGGTACCAAGAGACCCAGTACTTC
size: -
length: 15
D: -
V: TRBV5-1
J: TRBJ2-5

CDR3: CASSAGQSYNEQFF
DNA: TGCGCCAGCAGCGCGGGACAGTCCTACAATGAGCAGTTCTTC
size: -
length: 14
D: -
V: TRBV5-1
J: TRBJ2-1

CDR3: CAWSPGSNQPQHF
DNA: TGTGCCTGGAGCCCAGGGTCCAATCAGCCCCAGCATTTT
size: -
length: 13
D: -
V: TRBV30
J: TRBJ1-5

CDR3: CASEPGGGSDTQYF
DNA: TGTGCCAGCGAACCCGGGGGAGGGTCGGATACGCAGTATTTT
size: once
length: 14
D: TRBD2
V: TRBV6-1
J: TRBJ2-3

CDR3: CASSFTGPYGYTF
DNA: TGTGCCAGCAGCTTTACAGGGCCCTATGGCTACACCTTC
size: -
length: 13
D: -
V: TRBV5-6
J: TRBJ1-2

CDR3: CAWRQGIEKLFF
DNA: TGTGCCTGGAGACAGGGAATTGAAAAACTGTTTTTT
size: -
length: 12
D: -
V: TRBV30
J: TRBJ1-4

CDR3: CASSYQLAEPYEQYF
DNA: TGCGCCAGCAGCTACCAACTAGCGGAACCCTACGAGCAGTACTTC
size: -
length: 15
D: TRBD2
V: TRBV5-1
J: TRBJ2-7

CDR3: CASSSQGRMTYEQYF
DNA: TGTGCCAGCAGTTCCCAGGGTAGGATGACCTACGAGCAGTACTTC
size: -
length: 15
D: -
V: TRBV6-1
J: TRBJ2-7

CDR3: CATSIPGTRGLDTQYF
DNA: TGTGCCACCAGCATCCCCGGGACAAGGGGCTTGGATACGCAGTATTTT
size: -
length: 16
D: -
V: TRBV15
J: TRBJ2-3

CDR3: CASLTGTNEKLFF
DNA: TGTGCCAGCCTGACTGGGACTAATGAAAAACTGTTTTTT
size: once
length: 13
D: -
V: TRBV6-6
J: TRBJ1-4

CDR3: CASSGGAISYNEQFF
DNA: TGCGCCAGCAGCGGGGGGGCGATCTCCTACAATGAGCAGTTCTTC
size: -
length: 15
D: -
V: TRBV5-1
J: TRBJ2-1

CDR3: CATSKNTGELFF
DNA: TGTGCCACCTCTAAGAACACCGGGGAGCTGTTTTTT
size: -
length: 12
D: -
V: TRBV6-5
J: TRBJ2-2

CDR3: CASSDRSNQPQHF
DNA: TGCGCCAGCAGTGACAGGAGCAATCAGCCCCAGCATTTT
size: few
length: 13
D: -
V: TRBV10-1
J: TRBJ1-5

CDR3: CASSFGLAGDVGELFF
DNA: TGTGCCAGCAGCTTCGGACTAGCGGGAGATGTCGGGGAGCTGTTTTTT
size: -
length: 16
D: TRBD2
V: TRBV11-3
J: TRBJ2-2

CDR3: CASSVLWTRRNTEAFF
DNA: TGTGCCAGCAGCGTATTGTGGACAAGGAGGAACACTGAAGCTTTCTTT
size: -
length: 16
D: -
V: TRBV9
J: TRBJ1-1

CDR3: CASSLGQDNLYGYTF
DNA: TGTGCCAGCAGCTTAGGCCAGGATAATCTTTATGGCTACACCTTC
size: -
length: 15
D: -
V: TRBV11-3
J: TRBJ1-2

CDR3: CSVASPTSTDTQYF
DNA: TGCAGCGTTGCAAGCCCTACTAGCACAGATACGCAGTATTTT
size: -
length: 14
D: -
V: TRBV29-1
J: TRBJ2-3

CDR3: CASSYSMGTEKLFF
DNA: TGTGCCAGCAGTTACTCGATGGGCACTGAAAAACTGTTTTTT
size: -
length: 14
D: -
V: TRBV6-5
J: TRBJ1-4

CDR3: CASSLLARGETQYF
DNA: TGTGCCAGCAGCTTATTAGCAAGAGGGGAGACCCAGTACTTC
size: -
length: 14
D: -
V: TRBV7-3
J: TRBJ2-5

CDR3: CASTWTSGPYEQYF
DNA: TGTGCCAGCACCTGGACTAGCGGCCCCTACGAGCAGTACTTC
size: -
length: 14
D: TRBD2
V: TRBV2
J: TRBJ2-7

CDR3: CATRTGSGNSPLHF
DNA: TGTGCCACGCGGACAGGGAGCGGTAATTCACCCCTCCACTTT
size: few
length: 14
D: TRBD1
V: TRBV10-3
J: TRBJ1-6

CDR3: CASSEAGRGYNEQFF
DNA: TGTGCCAGCAGTGAAGCAGGGAGAGGCTACAATGAGCAGTTCTTC
size: -
length: 15
D: -
V: TRBV6-1
J: TRBJ2-1

CDR3: CASNNYNSPLHF
DNA: TGTGCCAGCAACAACTATAATTCACCCCTCCACTTT
size: -
length: 12
D: -
V: TRBV6-5
J: TRBJ1-6

CDR3: CASRLGNQPQHF
DNA: TGTGCCAGCAGGTTAGGCAATCAGCCCCAGCATTTT
size: -
length: 12
D: -
V: TRBV6-1
J: TRBJ1-5